The T cell receptor (beta chain) under discussion was sequenced for a study of CD8 T cells in Susac syndrome. An input of about 0.5 to 1 ug of RNA was subjected to reverse transcription using random hexamers. TCRdb re-derived calls from the immunoSEQ multiplex PCR reads in MiXCR, one entry per CDR3 protein. Here the sample spans around 170,000 distinct CDR3 sequences, about 91% being singletons. Trimming took 1 base from V and 3 from J; bases not matched to a gene: 6. Germline assignment: CDR1 SGHDN and CDR2 FVKESK. This CDR3 is built from 15 residues. This clonotype was sampled from a human donor in good health. This rearrangement joins TRBV14 to TRBJ2-7, with 7 bases that match TRBD1. The specimen was CD4+ T cells from PBMCs. The CDR3 reads CASSQGRTGLYEQYF. DNA of the CDR3: TGTGCCAGCAGCCAAGGACGGACAGGCCTCTACGAGCAGTACTTC.